What follows are 6 T cell receptor beta chains derived from one specimen sequenced in a study of PD-1 blockade in classical Hodgkin lymphoma. Indicated time point: cycle 4 day 1 (C4D1), after less than seven weeks of nivolumab. No patient escaped relapse after autologous stem cell transplantation, and brentuximab vedotin exposure varied. The data were produced by immunoSEQ multiplex PCR, yet TCRdb's version contains in-frame clones alone and is incomplete. The table includes 50,000 or so clones, around 90% detected once. Sequences were derived from peripheral blood mononuclear cells (PBMCs), sampled before the fourth cycle of nivolumab. These receptors were obtained from a human donor with classical Hodgkin lymphoma.

The rearrangement links TRBV7-2 to TRBJ1-5, with 7 positions matching TRBD1. Germline CDR1 SGHTA, CDR2 FQGNSA. J lost 3 bases, V lost 5 bases, and 10 bases had no gene match. This CDR3 contains 16 residues. The CDR3 region is CASSRQSGQVNQPQHF. For the CDR3, the DNA is TGTGCCAGCAGCCGACAGAGCGGACAGGTCAATCAGCCCCAGCATTTT.

J is TRBJ1-3 and V is TRBV5-1, with 7 nucleotides matching TRBD1. Trimming at V came to 4 bases and at J to 0 bases, leaving 10 bases not matched to a gene. Germline CDR1 SGHRS, CDR2 YFSETQ. The CDR3 totals 17 residues. CDR3 bases: TGCGCCAGCAGCCTAAACAGGGGCCCTTACTCTGGAAACACCATATATTTT. Its translation: CASSLNRGPYSGNTIYF.

The chain's CDR3 is CASSPPPSGPYNEQFF. The CDR3 coding sequence is TGTGCCAGCAGCCCTCCCCCCAGCGGGCCCTACAATGAGCAGTTCTTC. The rearrangement joins TRBV7-9 to TRBJ2-1; maybe TRBD2 (6 bases). From germline, CDR1 is SEHNR and CDR2 FQNEAQ (reference sequence). This CDR3 region has 16 residues. V lost 5 bases to trimming and J lost 2 bases, with 16 bases between them.

The chain joins TRBV7-3 to TRBJ1-1; 9 nucleotides align to TRBD1. From germline, CDR1 is SGHTA and CDR2 FQGTGA. The CDR3 is 14 residues long. Trimming at V came to 5 bases and at J to 4 bases, leaving 5 bases not matched to a gene. The CDR3 sequence is CASSHRGRITEAFF. As DNA, the CDR3 is TGTGCCAGCAGCCACAGGGGGCGCATCACTGAAGCTTTCTTT.

V is TRBV6-5 and J is TRBJ2-1, with 7 bases identical to TRBD2. There are 14 residues in the CDR3. Unmatched junction bases numbered 10, after V lost 5 bases and J lost 9 bases. Germline CDR1 MNHEY, CDR2 SVGAGI. The CDR3 DNA sequence: TGTGCCAGCAGTGACACGGGTGCGGGAGCTGAGCAGTTCTTC. This sequence encodes CASSDTGAGAEQFF.

The CDR3 loop is CASSPLSGGRKLFF. As DNA, the CDR3 is TGTGCCAGCAGCCCCCTCTCGGGGGGGAGAAAACTGTTTTTT. The V gene is TRBV11-2, the J gene TRBJ1-4; a weak D match, TRBD1 (5 bases). CDR3 size: 14 residues. The V and J ends lost 5 bases and 10 bases respectively, with 17 bases between them. Germline values: CDR1 SGHAT, CDR2 FQNNGV.